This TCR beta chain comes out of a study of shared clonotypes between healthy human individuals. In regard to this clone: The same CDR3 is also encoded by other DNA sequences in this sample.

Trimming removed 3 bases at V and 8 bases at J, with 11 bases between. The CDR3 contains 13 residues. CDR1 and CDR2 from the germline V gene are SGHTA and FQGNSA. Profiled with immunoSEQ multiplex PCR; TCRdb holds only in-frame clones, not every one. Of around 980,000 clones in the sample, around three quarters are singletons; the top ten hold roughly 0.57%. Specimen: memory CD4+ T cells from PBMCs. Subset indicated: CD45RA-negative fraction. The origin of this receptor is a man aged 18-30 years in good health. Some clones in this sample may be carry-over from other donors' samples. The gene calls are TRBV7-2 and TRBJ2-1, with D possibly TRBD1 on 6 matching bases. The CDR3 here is CASSFGPGDEQFF. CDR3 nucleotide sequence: TGTGCCAGCAGCTTTGGACCAGGGGATGAGCAGTTCTTC.